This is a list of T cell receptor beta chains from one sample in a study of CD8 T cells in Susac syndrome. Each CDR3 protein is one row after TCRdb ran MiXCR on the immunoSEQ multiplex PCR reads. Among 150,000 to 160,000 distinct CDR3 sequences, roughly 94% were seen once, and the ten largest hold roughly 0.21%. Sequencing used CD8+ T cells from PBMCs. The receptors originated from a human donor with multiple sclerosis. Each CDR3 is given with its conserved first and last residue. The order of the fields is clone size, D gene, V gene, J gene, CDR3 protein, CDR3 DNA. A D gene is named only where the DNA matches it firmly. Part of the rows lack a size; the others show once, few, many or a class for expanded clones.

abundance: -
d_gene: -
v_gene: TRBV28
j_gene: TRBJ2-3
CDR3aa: CASSLQVTHTDTQYF
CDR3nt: TGTGCCAGCAGTTTACAGGTGACACACACAGATACGCAGTATTTT

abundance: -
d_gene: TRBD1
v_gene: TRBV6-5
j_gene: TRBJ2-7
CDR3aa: CASSPGQNYYEQYF
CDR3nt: TGTGCCAGCAGCCCGGGACAGAACTACTACGAGCAGTACTTC

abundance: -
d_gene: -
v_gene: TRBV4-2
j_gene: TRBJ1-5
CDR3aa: CASSHIHEGDYSNQPQHF
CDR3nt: TGTGCCAGCAGCCACATCCACGAAGGAGATTATAGCAATCAGCCCCAGCATTTT

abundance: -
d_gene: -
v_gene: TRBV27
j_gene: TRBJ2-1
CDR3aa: CASSETGPYNEQFF
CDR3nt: TGTGCCAGCAGTGAGACAGGTCCCTACAATGAGCAGTTCTTC

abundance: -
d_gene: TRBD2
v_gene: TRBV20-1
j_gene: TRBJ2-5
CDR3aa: CSAPGLAGGDQETQYF
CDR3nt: TGCAGTGCGCCGGGACTAGCGGGGGGGGACCAAGAGACCCAGTACTTC

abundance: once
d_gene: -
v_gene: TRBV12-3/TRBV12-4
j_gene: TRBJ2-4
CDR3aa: CASSLSGKAKNIQYF
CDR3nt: TGTGCCAGCAGTTTATCTGGTAAAGCCAAAAACATTCAGTACTTC

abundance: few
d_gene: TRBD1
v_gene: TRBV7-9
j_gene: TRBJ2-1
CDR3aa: CASSPGQGYNEQFF
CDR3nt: TGTGCCAGCAGCCCGGGACAGGGCTACAATGAGCAGTTCTTC

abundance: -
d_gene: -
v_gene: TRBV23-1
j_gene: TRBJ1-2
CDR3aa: CASSQSGTLVRYYGYTF
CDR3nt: TGCGCCAGCAGTCAATCCGGGACCCTCGTACGATACTATGGCTACACCTTC

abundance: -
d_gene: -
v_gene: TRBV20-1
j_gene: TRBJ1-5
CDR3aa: CSARVDAQPQHF
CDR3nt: TGCAGTGCTAGAGTGGACGCTCAGCCCCAGCATTTT

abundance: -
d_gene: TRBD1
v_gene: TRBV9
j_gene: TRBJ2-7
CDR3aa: CASSVGDRGRLYEQYF
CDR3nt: TGTGCCAGCAGCGTAGGGGACAGGGGGCGCCTCTACGAGCAGTACTTC

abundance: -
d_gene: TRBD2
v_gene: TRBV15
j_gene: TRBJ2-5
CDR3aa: CATSLLAGENQETQYF
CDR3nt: TGTGCCACCAGCTTATTAGCGGGGGAGAACCAAGAGACCCAGTACTTC

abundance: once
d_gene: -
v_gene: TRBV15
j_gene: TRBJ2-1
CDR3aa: CATSSLGNEQFF
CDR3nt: TGTGCCACCAGCAGCCTCGGAAATGAGCAGTTCTTC

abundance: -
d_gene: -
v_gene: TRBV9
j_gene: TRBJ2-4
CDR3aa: CASKAGIAKNIQYF
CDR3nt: TGTGCCAGCAAGGCTGGTATAGCCAAAAACATTCAGTACTTC

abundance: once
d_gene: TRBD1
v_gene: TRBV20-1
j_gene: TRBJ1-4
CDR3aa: CSARDSGQGAEKLFF
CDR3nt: TGCAGTGCTAGAGATTCAGGACAGGGTGCTGAAAAACTGTTTTTT

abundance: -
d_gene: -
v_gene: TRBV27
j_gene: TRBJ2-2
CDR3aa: CAIRGNTGELFF
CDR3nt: TGTGCCATTCGGGGGAACACCGGGGAGCTGTTTTTT

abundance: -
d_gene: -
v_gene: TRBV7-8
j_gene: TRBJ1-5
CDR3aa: CASSLGGRSNQPQHF
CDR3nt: TGTGCCAGCAGCTTAGGGGGCCGAAGCAATCAGCCCCAGCATTTT

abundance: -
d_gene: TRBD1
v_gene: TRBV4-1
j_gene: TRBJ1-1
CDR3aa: CASNSPGTGRSEAFF
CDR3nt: TGCGCCAGCAACAGTCCCGGGACAGGGAGGAGTGAAGCTTTCTTT

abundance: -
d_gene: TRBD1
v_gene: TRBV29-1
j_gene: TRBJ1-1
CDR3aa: CSVDRDRGNTEAFF
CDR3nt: TGCAGCGTTGATCGGGACAGGGGGAACACTGAAGCTTTCTTT

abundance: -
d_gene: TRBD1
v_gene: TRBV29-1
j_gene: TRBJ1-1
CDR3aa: CSARDRDYTEAFF
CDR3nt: TGCAGCGCCCGGGACAGGGATTACACTGAAGCTTTCTTT

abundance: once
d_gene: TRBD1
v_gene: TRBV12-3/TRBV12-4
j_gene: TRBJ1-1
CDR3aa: CASSLGQGSTEAFF
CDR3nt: TGTGCCAGCAGTCTAGGACAGGGTAGCACTGAAGCTTTCTTT

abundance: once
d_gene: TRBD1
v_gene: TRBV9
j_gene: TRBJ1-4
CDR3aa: CASSVGDRGEKLFF
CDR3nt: TGTGCCAGCAGCGTAGGGGACAGAGGGGAAAAACTGTTTTTT

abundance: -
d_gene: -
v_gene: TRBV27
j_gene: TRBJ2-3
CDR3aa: CASRRRKTSTDTQYF
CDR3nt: TGTGCCAGCAGACGTCGGAAAACTAGCACAGATACGCAGTATTTT

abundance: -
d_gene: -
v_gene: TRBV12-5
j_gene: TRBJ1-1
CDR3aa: CASKNTEAFF
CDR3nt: TGTGCTAGCAAGAACACTGAAGCTTTCTTT

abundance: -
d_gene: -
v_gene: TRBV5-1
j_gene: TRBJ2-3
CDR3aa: CASSYTGISDTQYF
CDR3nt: TGCGCCAGCAGCTACACGGGGATATCAGATACGCAGTATTTT

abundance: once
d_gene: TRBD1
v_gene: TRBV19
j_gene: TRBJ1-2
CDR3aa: CASSLTLLRTGGYGYTF
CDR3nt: TGTGCCAGTAGTCTAACCCTTCTTCGGACAGGGGGATATGGCTACACCTTC

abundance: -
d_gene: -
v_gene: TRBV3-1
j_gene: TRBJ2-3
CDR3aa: CASSLTTTSWVADTQYF
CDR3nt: TGTGCCAGCAGTCTGACGACCACGTCGTGGGTGGCAGATACGCAGTATTTT

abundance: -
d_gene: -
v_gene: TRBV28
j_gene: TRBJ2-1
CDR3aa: CASSLDRSWGEQFF
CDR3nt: TGTGCCAGCAGTCTCGACAGGTCGTGGGGTGAGCAGTTCTTC

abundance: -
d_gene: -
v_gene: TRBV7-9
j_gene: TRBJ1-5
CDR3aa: CASSLALQPQHF
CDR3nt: TGTGCCAGCAGCTTAGCCCTACAGCCCCAGCATTTT

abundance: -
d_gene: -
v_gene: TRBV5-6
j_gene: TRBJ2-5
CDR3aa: CASSAGVSQYF
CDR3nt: TGTGCCAGCAGCGCAGGGGTTTCCCAGTACTTC

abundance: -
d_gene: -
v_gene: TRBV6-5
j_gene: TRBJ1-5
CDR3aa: CATSDVGSNQPQHF
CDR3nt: TGTGCCACCAGTGACGTGGGGAGCAATCAGCCCCAGCATTTT

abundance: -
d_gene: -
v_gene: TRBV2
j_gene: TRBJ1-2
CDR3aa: CASSRAGGKGGYTF
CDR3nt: TGTGCCAGCAGCAGGGCTGGGGGGAAAGGTGGCTACACCTTC

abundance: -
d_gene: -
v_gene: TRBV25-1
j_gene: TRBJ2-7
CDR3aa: CASSESKGQGSYEQYF
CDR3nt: TGTGCCAGCAGTGAATCTAAGGGGCAGGGCTCCTACGAGCAGTACTTC

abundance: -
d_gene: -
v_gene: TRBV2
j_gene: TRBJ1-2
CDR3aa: CASPDTRGAAYGYTF
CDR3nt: TGTGCCAGCCCGGACACCAGGGGCGCGGCCTATGGCTACACCTTC

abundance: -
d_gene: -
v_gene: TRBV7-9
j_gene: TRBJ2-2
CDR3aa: CASSLKIGELFF
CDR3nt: TGTGCCAGCAGCCTGAAAATCGGGGAGCTGTTTTTT

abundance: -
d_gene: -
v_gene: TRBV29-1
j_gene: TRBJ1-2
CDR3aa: CSVEDYEKFNYGYTF
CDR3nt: TGCAGCGTTGAAGATTATGAGAAATTTAACTATGGCTACACCTTC

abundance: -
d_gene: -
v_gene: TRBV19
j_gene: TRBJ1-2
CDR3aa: CASSIGSVHGYTF
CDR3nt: TGTGCCAGTAGTATAGGATCGGTACACGGCTACACCTTC

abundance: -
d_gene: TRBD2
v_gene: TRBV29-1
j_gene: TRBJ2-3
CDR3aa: CSAPEASGGPTDTQYF
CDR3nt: TGCAGCGCCCCCGAGGCTAGCGGGGGCCCCACAGATACGCAGTATTTT

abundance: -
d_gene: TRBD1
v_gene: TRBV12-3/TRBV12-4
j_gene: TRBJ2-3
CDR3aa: CASSRTGGLTDTQYF
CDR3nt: TGTGCCAGCAGTAGGACAGGGGGCCTCACAGATACGCAGTATTTT

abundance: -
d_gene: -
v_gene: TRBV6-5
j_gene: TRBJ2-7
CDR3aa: CASGNGVRGYEQYF
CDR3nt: TGTGCCAGCGGGAACGGCGTCCGGGGATACGAGCAGTACTTC

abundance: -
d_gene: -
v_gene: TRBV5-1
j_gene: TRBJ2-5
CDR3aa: CASSPSRGIGETQYF
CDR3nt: TGCGCCAGCAGCCCGTCCAGGGGAATCGGAGAGACCCAGTACTTC

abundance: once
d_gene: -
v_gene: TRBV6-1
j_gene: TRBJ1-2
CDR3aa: CASEVKNYGYTF
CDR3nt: TGTGCCAGCGAGGTTAAGAACTATGGCTACACCTTC